Shown below are 25 T cell receptor beta chains from a single sample sequenced in a study of blood T cell repertoires in COVID-19. Produced via immunoSEQ multiplex PCR; TCRdb's table is partial and in-frame only. The sample consists of around 200,000 clones, more than 70% of them appearing once. The sequencing input was peripheral blood. The receptor set was obtained from a young man with active or convalescent COVID-19.

This clone was detected only a few times. The genes are TRBV7-2 and TRBJ2-1; D remains unclear. The CDR3 covers 14 residues. Germline V lookup: CDR1 SGHTA, CDR2 FQGNSA. The V gene lost 1 base and the J gene lost 5 bases, with 9 bases spanning the gap. The CDR3 is CASSLVSPNNEQFF. Here the CDR3 DNA reads TGTGCCAGCAGCTTAGTGTCCCCCAACAATGAGCAGTTCTTC.

In this sample, this clone turned up a few times. The chain links TRBV5-6 to TRBJ2-1; D is uncertain. V lost 1 base, J lost 4 bases, and 6 bases lay in between. CDR3 length: 13 residues. Germline V lookup: CDR1 SGHDT, CDR2 YYEEEE. The CDR3 bases are TGTGCCAGCAGCTTGTACAGTTACAATGAGCAGTTCTTC. It specifies CASSLYSYNEQFF.

This chain uses TRBV29-1 with TRBJ1-1; D is undetermined. The CDR3 runs 14 residues. Germline CDR1 SQVTM, CDR2 ANQGSEA. V lost 4 bases and J lost 1, with 13 bases in between. The CDR3 bases are TGCAGCGTTGGGCGAACCACTACGAACACTGAAGCTTTCTTT. It specifies CSVGRTTTNTEAFF.

This chain uses TRBV9 with TRBJ1-5, with D possibly being TRBD1 (5 bases). V dropped 3 bases and J dropped 0 bases, with 10 bases sitting between them. Germline V CDR1 and CDR2: SGDLS, YYNGEE. The CDR3 totals 15 residues. The CDR3 region is CASSETADSNQPQHF. In nucleotides, the CDR3 is TGTGCCAGCAGCGAGACAGCTGATAGCAATCAGCCCCAGCATTTT.

The rearrangement uses TRBV12-3 or TRBV12-4 and TRBJ1-2; TRBD1 matches at 7 bases. This CDR3 is built from 13 residues. Trimming took 5 bases from V and 7 from J; bases not matched to a gene: 7. The CDR3 region is CASSHDRESGYTF. The CDR3 nucleotides are TGTGCCAGCAGTCACGACAGGGAGAGTGGCTACACCTTC.

V and J are TRBV4-1 and TRBJ2-1, with D tentatively TRBD2 (5 bases). The V end lost 4 bases, the J end lost 10 bases, and 14 bases lay between the germline ends. The length of the CDR3 is 13 residues. Germline assignment: CDR1 MGHRA and CDR2 YSYEKL. CDR3 nucleotide sequence: TGCGCCAGCAGCCTAAGGACTCTTTCCGAGCAGTTCTTC. Its translation is CASSLRTLSEQFF.

V is TRBV7-9 and J is TRBJ2-1; TRBD1 might be the D (6 bases). In germline, CDR1 is SEHNR, CDR2 FQNEAQ (reference sequence). The CDR3 is made up of 15 amino acids. The V gene lost 4 bases and the J gene lost 9 bases, with 19 bases spanning the gap. For the CDR3, the DNA is TGTGCCAGCAGCTCATGGACGGGCCGACAGGTTGAGCAGTTCTTC. It translates to CASSSWTGRQVEQFF.

V usage is TRBV28 and J usage is TRBJ1-2; D is uncertain. With 4 bases removed from V and 0 bases from J, the gap between germline ends came to 9 bases. The CDR3 spans 14 residues. Germline CDR1 is MDHEN and CDR2 is SYDVKM. The CDR3 nucleotides read TGTGCCAGCAGTTACAGCCGTACTAACTATGGCTACACCTTC. Translation: CASSYSRTNYGYTF.

The gene calls are TRBV28 and TRBJ1-2; no definite D call. CDR1 is MDHEN and CDR2 is SYDVKM in the germline V gene. This CDR3 comprises 12 residues. Trimming pared 9 bases from V and 4 bases from J, leaving 12 bases between. As DNA, the CDR3 is TGTGCCAGTGGCGGTTATATCTATGGCTACACCTTC. Encoded protein: CASGGYIYGYTF.

This chain connects TRBV4-2 to TRBJ2-6; 8 positions agree with TRBD1. Per germline, CDR1 LGHNA and CDR2 YNFKEQ. With 0 bases clipped from V and 2 bases from J, the junction kept 6 bases outside the gene matches. The CDR3 length is 18 residues. The CDR3 is CASSQEGAGGAGANVLTF. DNA for the CDR3: TGTGCCAGCAGCCAAGAAGGGGCAGGGGGCGCTGGGGCCAACGTCCTGACTTTC.

J is TRBJ1-2 and V is TRBV7-9, with D possibly being TRBD1 (5 bases). V gave up 5 bases and J gave up 6 bases, with 10 bases separating them. The CDR3 spans 12 residues. Germline CDR1 and CDR2: SEHNR and FQNEAQ (reference sequence). CDR3 in amino acids: CASSPQGNGYTF. DNA of the CDR3: TGTGCCAGCAGCCCCCAGGGTAATGGCTACACCTTC.

This clone has only one observation. The rearrangement uses TRBV7-2 and TRBJ1-1; the D gene is possibly TRBD1 (6 bases). The CDR3 has 14 residues. CDR1 is SGHTA and CDR2 is FQGNSA in the germline V gene. Trimming removed 2 bases from V and 4 bases from J, with 11 bases in between. Written as DNA, the CDR3 is TGTGCCAGCAGCTTAACGCCCAGGGGCACTGAAGCTTTCTTT. Translation: CASSLTPRGTEAFF.

V gene TRBV2 combines with J gene TRBJ2-7; D possibly corresponds to TRBD2 (5 bases). Trimming cost V 4 bases and J 1 base, with 5 bases left between them. The CDR3 is 12 residues long. CDR1 and CDR2 (germline): SNHLY, FYNNEI. The CDR3 loop is CASSAGSYEQYF. The CDR3 DNA sequence: TGTGCCAGCAGTGCGGGATCCTACGAGCAGTACTTC.

The gene calls are TRBV4-2 and TRBJ2-1; D perhaps matches TRBD2 (5 bases). This CDR3 is 16 amino acids long. Looked up from germline, CDR1 is LGHNA and CDR2 is YNFKEQ. V was pared by 2 bases and J by 8 bases, with 19 bases between. The CDR3 nucleotides read TGTGCCAGCAGCCAACCCTCGGGGATCGGGATTCATGAGCAGTTCTTC. As protein: CASSQPSGIGIHEQFF.

J is TRBJ2-5 and V is TRBV6-1, with TRBD2 identical over 7 bases. Trimming took 1 base from V and 10 from J; bases not matched to a gene: 12. Per the germline V gene, CDR1 is MNHNS and CDR2 is SASEGT. This CDR3 region has 15 residues. CDR3 in DNA: TGTGCCAGCAGTGAAGTGGTGGGGGGGATGGAGGGCCAGTACTTC. The encoded protein is CASSEVVGGMEGQYF.

The chain has TRBV3-1 (or the pseudogene TRBV3-2) and TRBJ2-7; tentative D call: TRBD2 (5 bases). The CDR3 is made up of 11 amino acids. The ends were cut back, 4 bases at V and 4 bases at J, with 5 bases in the middle. Germline assignment: CDR1 LGHDT and CDR2 YNNKEL (reference sequence). CDR3 residues: CASSRTYEQYF. The CDR3 DNA reads TGTGCCAGCAGCCGGACTTACGAGCAGTACTTC.

A few counts support this clone. CDR3 bases: TGTGCCAGCAGTGCTACGACAGGATCGGGCTACACCTTC. Translated: CASSATTGSGYTF. V usage is TRBV6-4 and J usage is TRBJ1-2; tentative D call: TRBD1 (6 bases). The CDR3 totals 13 residues. V lost 4 bases to trimming and J lost 8 bases, with 14 bases between them. Germline CDR1 MRHNA, CDR2 SNTAGT.

The genes are TRBV2 and TRBJ1-2; D ambiguous. This CDR3 contains 12 residues. Trimming cost V 7 bases and J 4 bases, with 10 bases left between them. Germline lookup yields CDR1 SNHLY and CDR2 FYNNEI. The CDR3 reads CASKAAGYGYTF. The CDR3 DNA is TGTGCCAGCAAAGCGGCGGGCTATGGCTACACCTTC.

The rearrangement joins TRBV19 to TRBJ1-6; maybe TRBD1 (6 bases). The V end lost 5 bases, the J end lost 0 bases, and 14 bases lay between the germline ends. The CDR3 contains 17 residues. Germline-derived CDR1 and CDR2 are LNHDA and SQIVND (reference sequence). CDR3 sequence: CASSLRQASSYNSPLHF. CDR3 nucleotides: TGTGCCAGTAGTCTAAGACAGGCGAGCTCCTATAATTCACCCCTCCACTTT.

V usage is TRBV4-3 and J usage is TRBJ2-7; D is possibly TRBD2 (5 bases). This CDR3 region has 15 residues. V was shortened by 4 bases and J by 9 bases, with 22 bases between the two germline ends. Germline values: CDR1 LGHNA, CDR2 YSLEER. The CDR3 sequence: CASSPNQRTLRGQYF. The CDR3 DNA follows: TGCGCCAGCAGCCCCAATCAGCGGACTCTACGCGGGCAGTACTTC.

Here the CDR3 reads CASSLGVLNQPQHF. In DNA, the CDR3 is TGTGCCAGCAGCCTGGGCGTACTAAATCAGCCCCAGCATTTT. This chain uses TRBV5-6 with TRBJ1-5; D is uncertain. CDR3 length: 14 residues. Germline CDR1 SGHDT, CDR2 YYEEEE. V was pared by 4 bases and J by 4 bases, with 12 bases between.

The chain combines TRBV19 with TRBJ1-2, with D hard to call. Germline V gene lookup returns CDR1 LNHDA and CDR2 SQIVND (reference sequence). V was pared by 0 bases and J by 8 bases, with 13 bases between. The CDR3 runs 14 residues. In nucleotides, the CDR3 is TGTGCCAGTAGTATAGATACAGCAATTGGAGGCTACACCTTC. Translating gives CASSIDTAIGGYTF.

The gene calls are TRBV5-1 and TRBJ1-1; D perhaps matches TRBD1 (6 bases). Trimming left V 0 bases short and J 4 bases short, with 10 bases between. The CDR3 runs 14 residues. Germline CDR1 and CDR2: SGHRS and YFSETQ. The CDR3 sequence: CASSLGGLVTEAFF. CDR3 nucleotide sequence: TGCGCCAGCAGCTTGGGGGGGCTCGTCACTGAAGCTTTCTTT.

The chain links TRBV30 to TRBJ1-2; D possibly corresponds to TRBD1 (5 bases). V gave up 5 bases and J gave up 0 bases, with 13 bases separating them. Germline V lookup: CDR1 GTSNPN, CDR2 SVGIG (reference sequence). This CDR3 comprises 14 residues. The CDR3 sequence: CAWSPQGTNYGYTF. For the CDR3, the DNA is TGTGCCTGGTCACCCCAGGGAACTAACTATGGCTACACCTTC.

The chain recombines TRBV25-1 with TRBJ1-1; 9 bases align to TRBD1. The germline V gene encodes CDR1 MGHDK and CDR2 SYGVNS. CDR3 size: 15 residues. Trimming took 4 bases from V and 2 from J; bases not matched to a gene: 5. The CDR3 reads CASSALGQGNTEAFF. The CDR3 DNA reads TGTGCCAGCAGTGCCCTGGGACAGGGAAACACTGAAGCTTTCTTT.